This T cell receptor beta chain was captured in a study of shared clonotypes between healthy human individuals. Study context: The study used three CD4 naive, three CD4 memory, two CD8 naive and one CD8 memory plate per donor. Whole-study results and caveats: Rarefaction exposed incomplete sorted-subset sequencing despite large depth.

The repertoire was sequenced with immunoSEQ multiplex PCR; TCRdb's copy has only in-frame clones and lacks some. The data contain approximately 2.4 million clones, 90% to 96% of them singletons. A note on this clone: Its antigen is unidentified. Other nucleotide sequences from this sample produce the same CDR3.

All donors qualified as healthy HIV-negative adults and had experienced no recent acute infections or vaccinations. Subsets obtained from CD4+ cells comprised CD45RA+ naive and CD45RA-negative memory cells. This CDR3 has 13 residues. Germline-derived CDR1 and CDR2 are LNHDA and SQIVND (reference sequence). V trimming: 5 bases; J trimming: 4 bases; junction bases outside the gene matches: 0. The chain combines TRBV19 with TRBJ1-2, with 11 positions matching TRBD1. What was sequenced was naive CD4+ T cells sorted from blood. Subset described: CD45RA+ positively selected. The clonotype was recovered from a man younger than 35 in good health. The CDR3: CASSGTGGYGYTF. The DNA for the CDR3 is TGTGCCAGTAGTGGGACAGGGGGCTATGGCTACACCTTC.